This T cell receptor beta chain was identified during a study of beta chain features in type 1 diabetes. This CDR3 contains 15 residues. CDR1 is MNHEY, CDR2 SMNVEV, per germline (reference sequence). V shed 4 bases and J 5 bases; nucleotides not matched to a gene: 9. Reverse transcribing all isolated RNA meant expressed TCRB transcripts were sequenced. Libraries were prepared by immunoSEQ multiplex PCR; TCRdb keeps only in-frame clonotypes and omits some of them. The sample includes roughly 50,000 clones, under 55% of them seen just once. Details on this clone: Its antigen is unknown.

Broader study findings: A cDNA-based sequencing approach could over-represent cells with high TCR expression. Among patients with Type 1 diabetes, TCRB CDR3s were moderately but significantly shorter in every one of the four CD4+ subsets.

Staining for CD45RO/CCR7/CD25/CD127/CD95/CD27 allowed sorting of CD4+ naive, central memory, regulatory and stem cell-like memory cells. The rearrangement joins TRBV27 to TRBJ2-5; TRBD1 matches at 8 bases. This TCR derives from a man younger than 40 with type 1 diabetes. What was sequenced was Tregs from blood. CDR3 DNA: TGTGCCAGCAGTTCGCCAAGACAGGGGATGGAGACCCAGTACTTC. Translating gives CASSSPRQGMETQYF.